A selection of T cell receptor beta chains follows, all from one sample in a study of CD4+ T cells in melanoma. The method was immunoSEQ multiplex PCR; TCRdb's version includes in-frame clones alone and lacks a portion of them. The data contain about 4,200 clones, under 75% of them singletons. The sample taken for sequencing was cells from a culture (not recorded whether cultured in vitro). The receptors come from a human donor with melanoma. Both conserved end residues are part of each CDR3. The order of the fields is D gene, V gene, clone size, CDR3 length, J gene, CDR3 protein, CDR3 DNA. A D gene is named only where the DNA matches it firmly. Size values are once, few and many counts, or a class for expanded clones, and some rows have none.

d_gene: TRBD2
v_gene: TRBV19
abundance: NA
len: 17
j_gene: TRBJ2-6
CDR3aa: CASSVLAGVSGANVLTF
CDR3nt: TGTGCCAGTAGTGTTCTAGCGGGGGTAAGCGGGGCCAACGTCCTGACTTTC

d_gene: NA
v_gene: TRBV13
abundance: NA
len: 15
j_gene: TRBJ1-5
CDR3aa: CASSQGKGRNQPQHF
CDR3nt: TGTGCCAGCAGTCAGGGAAAAGGACGCAATCAGCCCCAGCATTTT

d_gene: NA
v_gene: TRBV28
abundance: few
len: 11
j_gene: TRBJ2-7
CDR3aa: CASRSPYEQYF
CDR3nt: TGTGCCAGCAGGTCGCCCTACGAGCAGTACTTC

d_gene: NA
v_gene: TRBV27
abundance: NA
len: 14
j_gene: TRBJ1-6
CDR3aa: CASSFRRVASPLHF
CDR3nt: TGTGCCAGCAGTTTCCGCAGGGTAGCGTCACCCCTCCACTTT

d_gene: TRBD1
v_gene: TRBV30
abundance: NA
len: 14
j_gene: TRBJ1-2
CDR3aa: CAWENRGALYGYTF
CDR3nt: TGTGCCTGGGAGAACAGGGGTGCCCTCTATGGCTACACCTTC

d_gene: NA
v_gene: TRBV2
abundance: once
len: 12
j_gene: TRBJ2-2
CDR3aa: CASSRNTGELFF
CDR3nt: TGTGCCAGCAGCCGGAACACCGGGGAGCTGTTTTTT

d_gene: NA
v_gene: TRBV6-2/TRBV6-3
abundance: NA
len: 14
j_gene: TRBJ1-1
CDR3aa: CASSYSAANTEAFF
CDR3nt: TGTGCCAGCAGTTACTCGGCAGCGAACACTGAAGCTTTCTTT

d_gene: NA
v_gene: TRBV5-1
abundance: NA
len: 15
j_gene: TRBJ2-1
CDR3aa: CASSLVPGSYNEQFF
CDR3nt: TGCGCCAGCAGCCTCGTCCCTGGCTCCTACAATGAGCAGTTCTTC

d_gene: NA
v_gene: TRBV27
abundance: NA
len: 15
j_gene: TRBJ1-3
CDR3aa: CASSPNRDSGNTIYF
CDR3nt: TGTGCCAGCAGTCCGAACCGGGACTCTGGAAACACCATATATTTT

d_gene: NA
v_gene: TRBV18
abundance: few
len: 15
j_gene: TRBJ2-1
CDR3aa: CASSPPARAYNEQFF
CDR3nt: TGTGCCAGCTCACCACCGGCCAGGGCATACAATGAGCAGTTCTTC

d_gene: NA
v_gene: TRBV28
abundance: NA
len: 12
j_gene: TRBJ1-4
CDR3aa: CASSLDHEKLFF
CDR3nt: TGTGCCAGCAGTTTGGACCATGAAAAACTGTTTTTT

d_gene: NA
v_gene: TRBV5-4
abundance: medium-sized
len: 13
j_gene: TRBJ1-1
CDR3aa: CASSWKGVAEAFF
CDR3nt: TGTGCCAGCAGCTGGAAGGGGGTAGCTGAAGCTTTCTTT

d_gene: TRBD1
v_gene: TRBV7-2
abundance: NA
len: 14
j_gene: TRBJ1-1
CDR3aa: CASSTDRVVTEAFF
CDR3nt: TGTGCCAGCAGCACGGACAGGGTTGTGACTGAAGCTTTCTTT

d_gene: TRBD1
v_gene: TRBV6-5
abundance: NA
len: 14
j_gene: TRBJ1-2
CDR3aa: CASSAGQGARGYTF
CDR3nt: TGTGCCAGCAGCGCCGGACAGGGGGCACGTGGCTACACCTTC

d_gene: NA
v_gene: TRBV7-2
abundance: NA
len: 15
j_gene: TRBJ2-7
CDR3aa: CASTFPQGGRYEQYF
CDR3nt: TGTGCCAGCACCTTCCCCCAGGGGGGAAGGTACGAGCAGTACTTC

d_gene: NA
v_gene: TRBV30
abundance: NA
len: 13
j_gene: TRBJ1-6
CDR3aa: CAWSGTEDSPLHF
CDR3nt: TGTGCCTGGAGTGGTACAGAAGATTCACCCCTCCACTTT

d_gene: TRBD1
v_gene: TRBV5-1
abundance: NA
len: 14
j_gene: TRBJ2-7
CDR3aa: CASSPGTGFYEQYF
CDR3nt: TGCGCCAGCAGCCCCGGGACAGGGTTCTACGAGCAGTACTTC

d_gene: NA
v_gene: TRBV27
abundance: NA
len: 15
j_gene: TRBJ1-5
CDR3aa: CASSLNGNSNQPQHF
CDR3nt: TGTGCCAGCAGTTTAAACGGTAATAGCAATCAGCCCCAGCATTTT

d_gene: NA
v_gene: TRBV3-1/TRBV3-2
abundance: NA
len: 13
j_gene: TRBJ2-3
CDR3aa: CASSQFAGDTQYF
CDR3nt: TGTGCCAGCAGCCAATTCGCGGGAGATACGCAGTATTTT

d_gene: TRBD1
v_gene: TRBV24-1
abundance: medium-sized
len: 14
j_gene: TRBJ2-3
CDR3aa: CATSEGTGGDTQYF
CDR3nt: TGTGCCACCAGTGAGGGGACAGGGGGAGATACGCAGTATTTT

d_gene: NA
v_gene: TRBV5-5
abundance: NA
len: 11
j_gene: TRBJ1-4
CDR3aa: CASSYSEKLFF
CDR3nt: TGTGCCAGCAGCTACAGTGAAAAACTGTTTTTT

d_gene: TRBD1
v_gene: TRBV28
abundance: once
len: 14
j_gene: TRBJ2-7
CDR3aa: CASSATGGAHEQYF
CDR3nt: TGTGCCAGCAGTGCAACAGGGGGCGCACACGAGCAGTACTTC

d_gene: TRBD1
v_gene: TRBV30
abundance: NA
len: 14
j_gene: TRBJ1-2
CDR3aa: CAWRARTGGYGYTF
CDR3nt: TGTGCCTGGAGGGCAAGGACAGGGGGTTATGGCTACACCTTC

d_gene: NA
v_gene: TRBV7-9
abundance: NA
len: 13
j_gene: TRBJ2-7
CDR3aa: CASSQGTVYEQYF
CDR3nt: TGTGCCAGCAGCCAAGGCACGGTCTACGAGCAGTACTTC

d_gene: NA
v_gene: TRBV9
abundance: medium-sized
len: 15
j_gene: TRBJ2-1
CDR3aa: CASSQQGNSYNEQFF
CDR3nt: TGTGCCAGCAGCCAGCAGGGGAACTCCTACAATGAGCAGTTCTTC

d_gene: NA
v_gene: TRBV10-3
abundance: NA
len: 17
j_gene: TRBJ1-2
CDR3aa: CAISESGRDNSNYGYTF
CDR3nt: TGTGCCATCAGTGAGTCGGGCAGGGACAATTCTAACTATGGCTACACCTTC

d_gene: NA
v_gene: TRBV15
abundance: few
len: 16
j_gene: TRBJ2-1
CDR3aa: CATSRTLGALYNEQFF
CDR3nt: TGTGCCACCAGCAGAACCCTCGGGGCCCTCTACAATGAGCAGTTCTTC

d_gene: NA
v_gene: TRBV6-6
abundance: NA
len: 16
j_gene: TRBJ1-6
CDR3aa: CASSYGVSSYNSPLHF
CDR3nt: TGTGCCAGCAGTTACGGCGTGAGCTCCTATAATTCACCCCTCCACTTT

d_gene: NA
v_gene: TRBV5-4
abundance: once
len: 16
j_gene: TRBJ1-3
CDR3aa: CASSPGLAGAGNTIYF
CDR3nt: TGTGCCAGCAGCCCCGGACTAGCGGGGGCAGGAAACACCATATATTTT

d_gene: TRBD1
v_gene: TRBV5-1
abundance: NA
len: 14
j_gene: TRBJ1-2
CDR3aa: CASSLSRTGYGYTF
CDR3nt: TGCGCCAGCAGCTTGTCCAGGACAGGATATGGCTACACCTTC

d_gene: TRBD1
v_gene: TRBV24-1
abundance: NA
len: 13
j_gene: TRBJ1-2
CDR3aa: CATSERTGDGYTF
CDR3nt: TGTGCCACCAGTGAGCGGACAGGGGATGGCTACACCTTC

d_gene: TRBD1
v_gene: TRBV2
abundance: NA
len: 15
j_gene: TRBJ2-7
CDR3aa: CASRAIGTGAYEQYF
CDR3nt: TGTGCCAGCAGAGCAATCGGGACAGGGGCCTACGAGCAGTACTTC

d_gene: TRBD1
v_gene: TRBV19
abundance: NA
len: 14
j_gene: TRBJ2-7
CDR3aa: CASSMVTGVGEQYF
CDR3nt: TGTGCCAGTAGTATGGTGACAGGGGTCGGCGAGCAGTACTTC

d_gene: NA
v_gene: TRBV19
abundance: NA
len: 13
j_gene: TRBJ2-5
CDR3aa: CASSEGGVETQYF
CDR3nt: TGTGCCAGTAGTGAGGGGGGGGTTGAGACCCAGTACTTC

d_gene: TRBD2
v_gene: TRBV5-1
abundance: NA
len: 16
j_gene: TRBJ2-3
CDR3aa: CASSLTLAGATDTQYF
CDR3nt: TGCGCCAGCAGCTTAACACTAGCGGGGGCCACAGATACGCAGTATTTT

d_gene: NA
v_gene: TRBV28
abundance: NA
len: 14
j_gene: TRBJ1-1
CDR3aa: CASSSLDRNTEAFF
CDR3nt: TGTGCCAGCAGTTCGTTGGACAGGAACACTGAAGCTTTCTTT

d_gene: NA
v_gene: TRBV3-1/TRBV3-2
abundance: NA
len: 14
j_gene: TRBJ2-2
CDR3aa: CASSQDVGTGELFF
CDR3nt: TGTGCCAGCAGCCAAGACGTAGGTACCGGGGAGCTGTTTTTT

d_gene: NA
v_gene: TRBV12-3/TRBV12-4
abundance: once
len: 13
j_gene: TRBJ1-2
CDR3aa: CASSLRQANGYTF
CDR3nt: TGTGCCAGCAGTTTAAGACAGGCCAATGGCTACACCTTC

d_gene: NA
v_gene: TRBV9
abundance: NA
len: 15
j_gene: TRBJ1-2
CDR3aa: CASSGRRAKGYGYTF
CDR3nt: TGTGCCAGCAGCGGGCGGAGGGCTAAGGGGTATGGCTACACCTTC

d_gene: TRBD1
v_gene: TRBV7-3
abundance: NA
len: 16
j_gene: TRBJ2-1
CDR3aa: CASSNRDRGGGNEQFF
CDR3nt: TGTGCCAGCAGCAACCGGGACAGGGGCGGTGGCAATGAGCAGTTCTTC

d_gene: NA
v_gene: TRBV5-8
abundance: NA
len: 18
j_gene: TRBJ1-5
CDR3aa: CASSLEGSGGDSNQPQHF
CDR3nt: TGTGCCAGCAGCTTGGAGGGATCGGGGGGAGATAGCAATCAGCCCCAGCATTTT

d_gene: TRBD2
v_gene: TRBV6-5
abundance: NA
len: 13
j_gene: TRBJ2-5
CDR3aa: CASWEGLQETQYF
CDR3nt: TGTGCCAGCTGGGAGGGGCTCCAAGAGACCCAGTACTTC

d_gene: NA
v_gene: TRBV5-5
abundance: hyperexpanded
len: 12
j_gene: TRBJ1-6
CDR3aa: CASRKESSPLHF
CDR3nt: TGTGCCAGCAGAAAGGAGAGTTCACCCCTCCACTTT

d_gene: NA
v_gene: TRBV10-3
abundance: NA
len: 12
j_gene: TRBJ1-2
CDR3aa: CAISESTDGYTF
CDR3nt: TGTGCCATCAGTGAGTCCACTGATGGCTACACCTTC

d_gene: NA
v_gene: TRBV6-6
abundance: NA
len: 14
j_gene: TRBJ1-2
CDR3aa: CASSPRTALEGYTF
CDR3nt: TGTGCCAGCAGTCCAAGGACCGCTTTAGAAGGCTACACCTTC

d_gene: NA
v_gene: TRBV29-1
abundance: medium-sized
len: 15
j_gene: TRBJ1-1
CDR3aa: CSALGGASINTEAFF
CDR3nt: TGCAGCGCCCTAGGGGGGGCCAGCATTAACACTGAAGCTTTCTTT

d_gene: TRBD1
v_gene: TRBV5-1
abundance: once
len: 14
j_gene: TRBJ1-3
CDR3aa: CASSLGQGMNTIYF
CDR3nt: TGCGCCAGCAGCTTGGGACAGGGCATGAACACCATATATTTT

d_gene: TRBD1
v_gene: TRBV5-1
abundance: few
len: 13
j_gene: TRBJ2-7
CDR3aa: CASSLRTGVEQYF
CDR3nt: TGCGCCAGCAGCTTGCGGACAGGAGTCGAGCAGTACTTC

d_gene: NA
v_gene: TRBV5-8
abundance: once
len: 12
j_gene: TRBJ2-1
CDR3aa: CASSLLWDEQFF
CDR3nt: TGTGCCAGCAGCTTGTTATGGGATGAGCAGTTCTTC

d_gene: TRBD1
v_gene: TRBV6-5
abundance: NA
len: 15
j_gene: TRBJ1-5
CDR3aa: CASSSTGNYNQPQHF
CDR3nt: TGTGCCAGCAGTTCGACAGGGAATTACAATCAGCCCCAGCATTTT

d_gene: TRBD1
v_gene: TRBV30
abundance: few
len: 13
j_gene: TRBJ1-1
CDR3aa: CAWRTGGKTEAFF
CDR3nt: TGTGCCTGGAGGACAGGGGGTAAGACTGAAGCTTTCTTT

d_gene: NA
v_gene: TRBV5-1
abundance: NA
len: 15
j_gene: TRBJ2-7
CDR3aa: CASSLAGSGAYEQYF
CDR3nt: TGCGCCAGCAGCTTGGCCGGGTCAGGAGCCTACGAGCAGTACTTC

d_gene: NA
v_gene: TRBV19
abundance: NA
len: 11
j_gene: TRBJ2-3
CDR3aa: CASRGGDTQYF
CDR3nt: TGTGCCAGTAGAGGGGGAGATACGCAGTATTTT